The text below deals with one T cell receptor beta chain. The antigen remains undetermined. The ends were cut back, 2 bases at V and 6 bases at J, with 13 bases in the middle. This CDR3 is 15 amino acids long. The germline CDR1 and CDR2 sequences are MNHEY and SMNVEV (reference sequence). Each replicate PCR on the sorted subsets used 200 to 250 ng DNA (approximately 27,000 T cell genomes). The repertoire was sequenced with immunoSEQ multiplex PCR; TCRdb's copy has only in-frame clones and lacks some. The sample shows 1.5 million to 2.5 million clones, roughly 95% of them seen only once. The naive CD8 fraction comprised CD45RO-negative cells positively selected for CCR7 and excluded terminally differentiated effector memory CD45RA+ cells. Healthy adults negative for HIV, lacking recent acute infections or vaccinations, served as donors. These data are taken from a study of shared clonotypes between healthy human individuals. The wider study: The donor group consisted of a couple of women and a few men, aged 18 to 49. Regarding the study as a whole: Having only a few donors restricted how much genetic and exposure-history diversity was captured.

This TCR was recovered from a man between 18 and 29 years old in good health. The sequenced material came from naive CD8+ T cells sorted from blood. V gene TRBV27 combines with J gene TRBJ2-2, with TRBD1 as a possible D gene (5 bases). CDR3 bases: TGTGCCAGCAGTTTAGTCAGGGCCAACCCCGGGGAGCTGTTTTTT. It specifies CASSLVRANPGELFF.